The 18 T cell receptor beta chains below all came from one sample that was sequenced in a study of response to subunit inactivated influenza vaccine. TCRdb called the RT-PCR reads again in MiXCR, with one record for every CDR3 protein. The sample consists of about 160,000 distinct CDR3 sequences, under 13% of them appearing once. The source was non-naive T cells sorted from PBMCs, collected about 40 days after vaccination. The source of these receptors is a man in his fifties who received an inactivated influenza vaccine.

CDR3 nucleotide sequence: TGTGCCAGCAGCTTATTTGGAGCTGAAGCTTTCTTT. It codes for CASSLFGAEAFF. The V gene is TRBV7-9, the J gene TRBJ1-1; no definite D call. V was pared by 2 bases and J by 6 bases, with 7 bases between. Per the germline V gene, CDR1 is SEHNR and CDR2 is FQNEAQ (reference sequence). The CDR3 loop spans 12 amino acids. The complete variable domain, with remaining parts taken from reference TRBV7-9 and TRBJ1-1, reads DTGVSQNPRHKITKRGQNVTFRCDPISEHNRLYWYRQTLGQGPEFLTYFQNEAQLEKSRLLSDRFSAERPKGSFSTLEIQRTEQGDSAMYLCASSLFGAEAFFGQGTRLTVV.

This clonotype was recorded at least ten times. This chain connects TRBV6-1 to TRBJ1-1; D is unclear. Germline CDR1 is MNHNS and CDR2 is SASEGT. The CDR3 is 10 amino acids. The V end lost 3 bases, the J end lost 5 bases, and 1 base lay between the germline ends. CDR3 protein: CASSDTEAFF. CDR3 bases: TGTGCCAGCAGTGATACTGAAGCTTTCTTT.

V usage is TRBV12-3 or TRBV12-4 and J usage is TRBJ2-1, with a weak D call TRBD2 (5 bases). The V and J ends lost 6 bases and 7 bases respectively, with 25 bases between them. The CDR3 sequence is 17 residues long. The CDR3 sequence: CASSISQTGNWLNEQFF. As DNA, the CDR3 is TGTGCCAGCAGCATCTCTCAGACGGGGAATTGGCTAAATGAGCAGTTCTTC.

The chain recombines TRBV7-2 with TRBJ2-7; 10 bases are a match to TRBD2. In germline, CDR1 is SGHTA, CDR2 FQGNSA. The CDR3 has 16 amino acids. V gave up 5 bases and J gave up 5 bases; unmatched junction bases: 12. The chain's CDR3 is CASSTLQREGLHEQYF. CDR3 nucleotide sequence: TGTGCCAGCAGCACCTTACAGCGGGAGGGCCTCCACGAGCAGTACTTC.

This chain joins TRBV14 and TRBJ1-1; D unclear. Germline lookup yields CDR1 SGHDN and CDR2 FVKESK. This CDR3 contains 18 residues. V lost 0 bases, J lost 5 bases, and 22 bases lay in between. CDR3 bases: TGTGCCAGCAGCCAAGAAAGCCCCACTCGGGGAATTGGGACTGAAGCTTTCTTT. The encoded protein is CASSQESPTRGIGTEAFF.

In its sample, this clonotype was seen many times. V is TRBV12-3 or TRBV12-4 and J is TRBJ2-7, with 7 bases identical to TRBD2. V was clipped by 6 bases and J by 4 bases; unmatched bases: 15. The CDR3 is 16 amino acids. The CDR3 coding sequence is TGTGCCAGCAGCCTTGGGGACTGGCGGGGGTGGTACGAGCAGTACTTC. It translates to CASSLGDWRGWYEQYF.

This sequence joins TRBV30 and TRBJ2-7; D gene ambiguous. This CDR3 has 11 residues. V lost 2 bases and J 4 bases, leaving 6 bases between the germline ends. The germline gives CDR1 GTSNPN, CDR2 SVGIG (reference sequence). DNA for the CDR3: TGTGCCTGGAGTTATAGTTACGAGCAGTACTTC. Translating gives CAWSYSYEQYF.

This clonotype was seen ten or more times. The genes are TRBV7-6 and TRBJ2-1; 9 bases match TRBD2. Germline V CDR1 and CDR2: SGHVS, FNYEAQ. The CDR3 is made up of 18 amino acids. With V trimmed by 5 bases and J by 5 bases, 16 bases remained unmatched. The CDR3 is CASSPAIGTSPRDNEQFF. The CDR3 DNA follows: TGTGCCAGCAGCCCGGCAATTGGGACTAGCCCGCGGGACAATGAGCAGTTCTTC. Together with reference TRBV7-6 and TRBJ2-1, the CDR3 gives the full variable domain: GAGVSQSPRYKVTKRGQDVALRCDPISGHVSLYWYRQALGQGPEFLTYFNYEAQQDKSGLPNDRFSAERPEGSISTLTIQRTEQRDSAMYRCASSPAIGTSPRDNEQFFGPGTRLTVL.

In this sample, this clonotype turned up many times. J is TRBJ2-7 and V is TRBV7-2; 9 bases agree with TRBD1. Germline assignment: CDR1 SGHTA and CDR2 FQGNSA. This CDR3 is built from 13 residues. Unmatched junction bases numbered 1, after V lost 3 bases and J lost 4 bases. In nucleotides, the CDR3 is TGTGCCAGCAGCTTCGGGACAGGGTACGAGCAGTACTTC. This sequence encodes CASSFGTGYEQYF. Using reference TRBV7-2 and TRBJ2-7 for the parts outside the CDR3, the full variable domain is GAGVSQSPSNKVTEKGKDVELRCDPISGHTALYWYRQSLGQGLEFLIYFQGNSAPDKSGLPSDRFSAERTGGSVSTLTIQRTQQEDSAVYLCASSFGTGYEQYFGPGTRLTVT.

The chain employs TRBV14 and TRBJ2-1; 14 nucleotides align to TRBD2. The J segment lost 9 bases and the V segment lost 6 bases, leaving 7 bases of the junction unmatched. This CDR3 region has 15 residues. Germline CDR1 reads SGHDN; CDR2 reads FVKESK. CDR3 coding DNA: TGTGCCAGCAGAATTCCGGGACTAGCGGGGGCTGAGCAGTTCTTC. As protein: CASRIPGLAGAEQFF.

This clonotype was counted only a few times. The genes are TRBV12-5 and TRBJ1-5; perhaps TRBD1 as D (6 bases). Trimming took off 6 bases at V and 10 bases at J, with 13 bases between the two ends. Germline loops: CDR1 LGHNT, CDR2 FRNRAP. The CDR3 consists of 12 residues. CDR3 protein: CASGQGIGPQHF. The CDR3 DNA reads TGTGCTAGTGGACAGGGTATAGGTCCCCAGCATTTT.

Many counts were recorded for this clonotype. The rearrangement links TRBV4-3 to TRBJ2-7; 10 nucleotides line up with TRBD2. The length of the CDR3 is 14 residues. CDR1 and CDR2 from the germline V gene are LGHNA and YSLEER. Unmatched junction bases numbered 0, after V lost 1 base and J lost 3 bases. CDR3 loop: CASSQGTSGYEQYF. Here the CDR3 DNA reads TGCGCCAGCAGCCAAGGGACTAGCGGCTACGAGCAGTACTTC.

This clonotype was seen repeatedly, ten times or more. The V gene is TRBV7-2, the J gene TRBJ1-1; TRBD1 might be the D (6 bases). This CDR3 has 15 residues. Germline loops: CDR1 SGHTA, CDR2 FQGNSA. Trimming stripped 5 bases from V and 1 base from J, with 14 bases between. The CDR3: CASSTPGHRNTEAFF. The DNA of the CDR3 is TGTGCCAGCAGCACTCCGGGACATAGGAACACTGAAGCTTTCTTT.

This clonotype was counted only a few times. V is TRBV9 and J is TRBJ2-2; D call uncertain. The V end was cut by 4 bases, the J end by 2 bases, with 9 bases between. The CDR3 loop spans 14 amino acids. Per the germline V gene, CDR1 is SGDLS and CDR2 is YYNGEE. CDR3 DNA sequence: TGTGCCAGCAGCCCGCGACACAACACCGGGGAGCTGTTTTTT. Encoded protein: CASSPRHNTGELFF.

This clonotype was detected only a few times. The V gene is TRBV5-5, the J gene TRBJ2-3; 7 nucleotides match TRBD1. The V and J ends lost 4 bases and 0 bases, in that order; junction bases with no gene match: 11. Germline assignment: CDR1 SGHKS and CDR2 YYEKEE (reference sequence). The CDR3 length is 17 residues. The CDR3 spells CASSRPTGMGSTDTQYF. Here the CDR3 DNA reads TGTGCCAGCAGCCGACCGACAGGGATGGGGAGCACAGATACGCAGTATTTT.

The gene calls are TRBV7-2 and TRBJ2-7; D perhaps matches TRBD2 (6 bases). The CDR3 consists of 15 residues. V was trimmed by 5 bases and J by 3 bases, leaving 17 bases between them. Germline V gene sequence: CDR1 SGHTA, CDR2 FQGNSA. CDR3 protein: CASSPSRGGIYEQYF. The DNA for the CDR3 is TGTGCCAGCAGCCCCTCTAGGGGAGGAATCTACGAGCAGTACTTC.

The chain carries TRBV2 and TRBJ2-1, with D perhaps assigned TRBD1 or TRBD2 (5 bases each). Between the trimmed V and J ends, which lost 5 bases and 9 bases, there was a span of 14 bases. Germline-derived CDR1 and CDR2 are SNHLY and FYNNEI. The CDR3 contains 13 residues. The CDR3 reads CASSPGPSSEQFF. DNA for the CDR3: TGTGCCAGCAGTCCGGGACCCAGCAGTGAGCAGTTCTTC. Full variable domain (remainder filled in from reference TRBV2 and TRBJ2-1): EPEVTQTPSHQVTQMGQEVILRCVPISNHLYFYWYRQILGQKVEFLVSFYNNEISEKSEIFDDQFSVERPDGSNFTLKIRSTKLEDSAMYFCASSPGPSSEQFFGPGTRLTVL.

V gene TRBV20-1 combines with J gene TRBJ2-3; D may be TRBD1 (6 bases). The CDR3 totals 11 residues. CDR1 and CDR2 from the germline V gene are DFQATT and SNEGSKA (reference sequence). CDR3 DNA: TGCAGGCCGACAGGCCCAGATACGCAGTATTTT. This gives the protein CRPTGPDTQYF.